The T cell receptor (beta chain) under discussion was sequenced for a study of glioma-infiltrating T cells. Points from the study as a whole: Tissue and blood shared very few CDR3 sequences. Above-expected tissue-blood divergence occurred in all gliomas, most in low-grade ones.

There are 14 residues in the CDR3. V gave up 2 bases and J gave up 3 bases, with 10 bases separating them. Germline V CDR1 and CDR2: SEHNR, FQNEAQ (reference sequence). This clonotype was counted a few times. What it binds is unknown. TCR alpha and beta CDR3 regions were amplified from RNA using iRepertoire nested multiplex PCR. Input was about 85-400 ng of tissue mRNA or PBMC total RNA. TCRdb re-called the multiplex PCR reads with MiXCR, one entry per CDR3 protein. The repertoire holds over 90,000 distinct CDR3 sequences, with about 30% as singletons. The clonotype originates from a human donor with low-grade glioma or glioblastoma, undergoing nonglioma brain surgery, or in good health (not recorded which). Sequencing used glioma tissue, nonneoplastic brain tissue, or PBMCs (not recorded which). The chain recombines TRBV7-9 with TRBJ1-1, with a tentative D call TRBD1 (5 bases). The CDR3 spells CASSLSGRDTEAFF. The CDR3 DNA is TGTGCCAGCAGCTTATCAGGGAGGGACACTGAAGCTTTCTTT.